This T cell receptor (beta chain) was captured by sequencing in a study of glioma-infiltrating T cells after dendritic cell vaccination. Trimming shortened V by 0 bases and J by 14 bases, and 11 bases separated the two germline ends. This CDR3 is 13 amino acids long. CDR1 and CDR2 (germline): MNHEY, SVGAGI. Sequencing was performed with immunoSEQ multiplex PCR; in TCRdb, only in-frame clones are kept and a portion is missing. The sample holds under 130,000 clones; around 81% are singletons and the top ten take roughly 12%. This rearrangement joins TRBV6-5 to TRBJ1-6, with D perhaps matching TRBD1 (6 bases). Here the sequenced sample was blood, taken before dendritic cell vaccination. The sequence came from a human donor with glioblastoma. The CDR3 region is CASSYSGASALHF. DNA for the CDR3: TGTGCCAGCAGTTACTCGGGGGCATCGGCCCTCCACTTT.